The 8 T cell receptor beta chains below were found in one sample sequenced in a study of blood T cells in healthy people across ages. With a J-beta primer mix and a sample-barcoded 5' primer, a second PCR ran 7 to 11 cycles. A single record per CDR3 protein comes from TCRdb applying MiXCR to the 5' RACE reads. The sample records 600,000 to 850,000 distinct CDR3 sequences, approximately 43% being singletons. Sample: blood. These receptors all stem from a woman in her fifties or sixties in good health.

The chain recombines TRBV7-3 with TRBJ2-4; D is possibly TRBD1 or TRBD2 (5 bases each). Germline assignment: CDR1 SGHTA and CDR2 FQGTGA. The CDR3 is 14 amino acids. The germline V and J ends were trimmed by 2 bases and 9 bases, with 14 bases remaining between them. The CDR3 protein is CASSLLAGTGIQYF. The CDR3 coding sequence is TGTGCCAGCAGCTTACTTGCCGGGACCGGCATTCAGTACTTC.

This clonotype has just a few counts. V gene TRBV4-3 combines with J gene TRBJ2-2; D remains unclear. V dropped 1 base and J dropped 1 base, with 13 bases sitting between them. Per germline, CDR1 LGHNA and CDR2 YSLEER. This CDR3 spans 17 amino acids. CDR3 protein: CASSQALGLLNTGELFF. In DNA form, the CDR3 reads TGCGCCAGCAGCCAAGCCTTAGGGCTTTTGAACACCGGGGAGCTGTTTTTT.

The V and J genes are TRBV2 and TRBJ2-3; 8 bases line up with TRBD2. J gave up 1 base and V 2 bases, and 8 bases lay outside the gene matches. Germline V gives CDR1 SNHLY, CDR2 FYNNEI. This CDR3 has 17 residues. CDR3 residues: CASSESRLAGRTDTQYF. The CDR3 bases are TGTGCCAGCAGTGAATCGCGGCTAGCGGGCCGCACAGATACGCAGTATTTT.

V gene TRBV6-2 or TRBV6-3 combines with J gene TRBJ2-7; D is perhaps TRBD1 (6 bases). The CDR3 sequence is 15 residues long. V was clipped by 6 bases and J by 7 bases, with 22 bases between them. Germline assignment: CDR1 MNHEY and CDR2 SVGEGT. The CDR3 nucleotides read TGTGCCAGCAGCAAACAGGGAATAGGTTACAATGAGCAGTACTTC. This codes for CASSKQGIGYNEQYF.

This clonotype came up a few times. The chain is built from TRBV15 and TRBJ2-7, with a weak D call TRBD2 (5 bases). CDR1 LNHNV and CDR2 YYDKDF come from the germline V gene (reference sequence). V lost 6 bases and J lost 5, with 8 bases in between. The CDR3 runs 11 residues. CDR3 sequence: CATREGDEQYF. As DNA, the CDR3 is TGTGCCACCAGAGAGGGTGACGAGCAGTACTTC.

Only a few counts were recorded for this clonotype. V usage is TRBV3-1 and J usage is TRBJ2-5; TRBD1 matches at 9 bases. V trimming: 1 base; J trimming: 13 bases; junction bases outside the gene matches: 16. This CDR3 comprises 16 residues. Germline V CDR1 and CDR2: LGHDT, YNNKEL (reference sequence). The CDR3 region has the DNA TGTGCCAGCAGCCAAGGAGTGGACAGGGGAGGGTACGAGCGGTACTTC. Protein: CASSQGVDRGGYERYF.

This clonotype occurred a few times. The chain carries TRBV20-1 and TRBJ2-7, with D maybe TRBD1 (5 bases). This CDR3 comprises 13 residues. Germline V lookup: CDR1 DFQATT, CDR2 SNEGSKA (reference sequence). The germline V and J ends were trimmed by 1 base and 6 bases, with 13 bases remaining between them. The CDR3 nucleotides read TGCAGTGCTAGAGTGGCAGGGCCTAGCGAGCAGTACTTC. It codes for CSARVAGPSEQYF.

For the CDR3, the DNA is TGCGCCAGCAGCCGAACTGGCAGACCCTCCGAGCAGTACTTC. Its protein product is CASSRTGRPSEQYF. The rearrangement uses TRBV5-1 and TRBJ2-7; D is uncertain. Germline V lookup: CDR1 SGHRS, CDR2 YFSETQ. The CDR3 covers 14 residues. Deletions cut 4 bases from V and 6 bases from J, with 17 bases between.